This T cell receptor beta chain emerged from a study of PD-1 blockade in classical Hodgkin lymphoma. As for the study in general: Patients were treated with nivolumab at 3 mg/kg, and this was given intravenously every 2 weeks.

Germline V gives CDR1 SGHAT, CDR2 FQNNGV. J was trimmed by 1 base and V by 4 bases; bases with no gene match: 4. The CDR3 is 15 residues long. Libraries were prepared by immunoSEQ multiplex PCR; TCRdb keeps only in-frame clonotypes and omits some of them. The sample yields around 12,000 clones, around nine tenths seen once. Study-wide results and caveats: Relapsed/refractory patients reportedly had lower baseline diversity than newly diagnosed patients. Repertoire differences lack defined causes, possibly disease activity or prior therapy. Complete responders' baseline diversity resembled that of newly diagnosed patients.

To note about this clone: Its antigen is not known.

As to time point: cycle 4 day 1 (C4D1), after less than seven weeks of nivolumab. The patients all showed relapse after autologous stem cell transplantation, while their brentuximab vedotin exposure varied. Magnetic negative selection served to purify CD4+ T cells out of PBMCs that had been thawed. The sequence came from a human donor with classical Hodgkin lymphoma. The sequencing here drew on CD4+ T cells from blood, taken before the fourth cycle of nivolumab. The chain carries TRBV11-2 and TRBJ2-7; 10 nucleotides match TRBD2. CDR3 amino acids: CASSSSGSFSYEQYF. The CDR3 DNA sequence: TGTGCCAGCAGCTCTAGCGGGAGTTTTTCCTACGAGCAGTACTTC.